This T cell receptor beta chain appears in the sequencing data of a study of T cells after yellow fever vaccination. Study-wide results and limits: The secondary response was weaker but peaked faster, day 5 versus 15.

The V gene end was trimmed by 4 bases and the J gene end by 8 bases; junction bases not matched to a gene: 15. There are 16 residues in the CDR3. Germline V CDR1 and CDR2: MGHRA, YSYEKL. Regarding this clonotype: Its specificity is unknown.

TCRdb analysed the 5' RACE reads with MiXCR anew, one entry per CDR3 protein. The sample yields approximately 550,000 distinct CDR3 sequences, about 13% seen once. This chain connects TRBV4-1 to TRBJ1-2; TRBD1 matches 8 bases. This receptor was obtained from a man younger than 40 who received the YFV17D yellow fever vaccine. The sequenced sample was PBMCs, obtained on the day of the yellow fever booster vaccination. CDR3 residues: CASSPKRTGTSIGYTF. The CDR3, as DNA: TGCGCCAGCAGCCCAAAAAGGACAGGGACCTCGATCGGCTACACCTTC.